Below, 25 T cell receptor beta chains from the same sample are listed, as sequenced in a study of cytomegalovirus exposure and HLA in healthy donors. Both 60 Vbeta primers and 13 Jbeta primers went into the PCR. Clones were read by immunoSEQ multiplex PCR, and TCRdb kept only the in-frame ones, dropping some. The table has 65,000 to 85,000 clones, about nine tenths seen once. The material sequenced was PBMCs. These TCRs come from a woman aged 25 to 39 in good health and CMV-seronegative.

The chain has TRBV2 and TRBJ2-7; D remains ambiguous. The ends were cut back, 5 bases at V and 0 bases at J, with 8 bases in the middle. The germline V gene encodes CDR1 SNHLY and CDR2 FYNNEI. This CDR3 has 13 residues. This chain's CDR3 is CASSWQNSYEQYF. CDR3 in DNA: TGTGCCAGCAGTTGGCAGAACTCCTACGAGCAGTACTTC.

The V call is TRBV20-1, the J call TRBJ1-2, with D tentatively TRBD1 (5 bases). The CDR3 totals 10 residues. Germline values: CDR1 DFQATT, CDR2 SNEGSKA (reference sequence). The CDR3 sequence: CALGGTASTF. In DNA, the CDR3 is TGCGCCCTGGGGGGGACCGCGTCCACCTTC.

The V call is TRBV14, the J call TRBJ2-1; 12 bases align to TRBD2. Germline lookup yields CDR1 SGHDN and CDR2 FVKESK. This CDR3 comprises 15 residues. V trimming: 1 base; J trimming: 9 bases; junction bases outside the gene matches: 4. CDR3 sequence reads: CASSQALAGGGEQFF. The CDR3 nucleotides read TGTGCCAGCAGCCAAGCACTAGCGGGAGGAGGTGAGCAGTTCTTC. The full variable domain, with the rest looked up from reference TRBV14 and TRBJ2-1, is EAGVTQFPSHSVIEKGQTVTLRCDPISGHDNLYWYRRVMGKEIKFLLHFVKESKQDESGMPNNRFLAERTGGTYSTLKVQPAELEDSGVYFCASSQALAGGGEQFFGPGTRLTVL.

This clone occurred a few times. The CDR3 coding sequence is TGTGCCAGCAGTTTCGACGGGAGCTCCTACGAGCAGTACTTC. Residues: CASSFDGSSYEQYF. The rearrangement joins TRBV7-9 to TRBJ2-7, with D tentatively TRBD2 (6 bases). Trimming left V 6 bases short and J 0 bases short, with 12 bases between. Looked up from germline, CDR1 is SEHNR and CDR2 is FQNEAQ (reference sequence). The CDR3 length is 14 residues.

The chain joins TRBV28 to TRBJ2-1; 8 bases agree with TRBD1. V lost 5 bases to trimming and J lost 2 bases; unmatched junction nucleotides: 11. Germline V gene sequence: CDR1 MDHEN, CDR2 SYDVKM. The CDR3 totals 17 residues. In DNA, the CDR3 is TGTGCCAGCAGTCCTCAGGGGGCGACAGGGACCTACAATGAGCAGTTCTTC. Translation gives CASSPQGATGTYNEQFF.

This chain connects TRBV19 to TRBJ2-1; 8 bases line up with TRBD1. The CDR3 extends over 13 amino acids. Per germline, CDR1 LNHDA and CDR2 SQIVND (reference sequence). The V gene end was trimmed by 6 bases and the J gene end by 7 bases; junction bases not matched to a gene: 5. The DNA for the CDR3 is TGTGCCAGTAGCCCCAGGGGGCTGAATGAGCAGTTCTTC. Its protein is CASSPRGLNEQFF. The variable domain in full, with the rest retrieved from reference TRBV19 and TRBJ2-1, is DGGITQSPKYLFRKEGQNVTLSCEQNLNHDAMYWYRQDPGQGLRLIYYSQIVNDFQKGDIAEGYSVSREKKESFPLTVTSAQKNPTAFYLCASSPRGLNEQFFGPGTRLTVL.

The rearrangement uses TRBV18 and TRBJ2-1, with TRBD2 identical over 8 bases. Germline V lookup: CDR1 KGHSH, CDR2 LQKENI. This CDR3 is built from 16 residues. V trimming: 3 bases; J trimming: 9 bases; junction bases outside the gene matches: 13. The CDR3 DNA is TGTGCCAGCTCACCGATAAGGACTAGCCGTAACGCTGAGCAGTTCTTC. The encoded protein is CASSPIRTSRNAEQFF.

This rearrangement joins TRBV4-2 to TRBJ1-1, with D possibly being TRBD1 (6 bases). V lost 1 base, J lost 0 bases, and 12 bases lay in between. Germline V gives CDR1 LGHNA, CDR2 YNFKEQ. CDR3 length: 16 residues. CDR3 region: CASSQGQGLMNTEAFF. In DNA form, the CDR3 reads TGTGCCAGCAGCCAAGGGCAGGGGCTAATGAACACTGAAGCTTTCTTT.

This chain links TRBV6-5 with TRBJ2-1; D remains ambiguous. The CDR3 is made up of 14 amino acids. Between the trimmed V and J ends, which lost 5 bases and 2 bases, there was a span of 10 bases. Germline V gene lookup returns CDR1 MNHEY and CDR2 SVGAGI. For the CDR3, the DNA is TGTGCCAGCAGTCGCACCCGGGCCTACAATGAGCAGTTCTTC. It specifies CASSRTRAYNEQFF.

This clone appeared once. J is TRBJ2-3 and V is TRBV11-2; D is possibly TRBD1 (6 bases). There are 15 residues in the CDR3. Trimming removed 5 bases at V and 2 bases at J, with 14 bases between. Germline CDR1 and CDR2: SGHAT and FQNNGV. The CDR3 loop reads CASSLRQDLTDTQYF. In DNA form, the CDR3 reads TGTGCCAGCAGCCTAAGACAGGACCTCACAGATACGCAGTATTTT.

CDR3 protein: CASSPPRGENMNTEAFF. CDR3 nucleotides: TGTGCCAGCTCACCACCGCGGGGGGAGAACATGAACACTGAAGCTTTCTTT. The rearrangement links TRBV18 to TRBJ1-1; a possible D gene is TRBD1 (5 bases). This CDR3 is 17 amino acids long. The germline V gene encodes CDR1 KGHSH and CDR2 LQKENI. Trimming cost V 0 bases and J 0 bases, with 14 bases left between them.

In this sample, this clone turned up once. The chain has TRBV6-5 and TRBJ2-1; perhaps TRBD2 as D (6 bases). Germline CDR1 and CDR2: MNHEY and SVGAGI. The CDR3 runs 15 residues. Trimming took off 0 bases at V and 4 bases at J, with 10 bases between the two ends. The CDR3 bases are TGTGCCAGCAGTTACTCTTCGGGACTGTACAATGAGCAGTTCTTC. Amino acids: CASSYSSGLYNEQFF.

V is TRBV18 and J is TRBJ2-2; D possibly corresponds to TRBD1 (6 bases). The V end was cut by 3 bases, the J end by 2 bases, with 10 bases between. Germline loops: CDR1 KGHSH, CDR2 LQKENI. The CDR3 has 15 amino acids. The CDR3 region is CASSPRTDNTGELFF. The DNA of the CDR3 is TGTGCCAGCTCACCGAGGACAGATAACACCGGGGAGCTGTTTTTT. The variable domain in full, completed from reference TRBV18 and TRBJ2-2, reads NAGVMQNPRHLVRRRGQEARLRCSPMKGHSHVYWYRQLPEEGLKFMVYLQKENIIDESGMPKERFSAEFPKEGPSILRIQQVVRGDSAAYFCASSPRTDNTGELFFGEGSRLTVL.

V gene TRBV7-8 combines with J gene TRBJ1-2; D ambiguous. The V gene's germline CDR1 is SGHVS and CDR2 FQNEAQ. There are 12 residues in the CDR3. V lost 10 bases and J 1 base, leaving 10 bases between the germline ends. CDR3 sequence: CATAEGNYGYTF. In DNA, the CDR3 is TGTGCCACCGCGGAGGGTAACTATGGCTACACCTTC.

This chain links TRBV5-6 with TRBJ2-5; maybe TRBD2 (6 bases). The J call may be wrong; the DNA end is better matched by TRBJ2-7. The CDR3 runs 17 residues. In germline, CDR1 is SGHDT, CDR2 YYEEEE. In DNA, the CDR3 is TGTGCCAGCAGTCAGGCCGGCGGGGTCCCCCTAGCCAACGAGCAGTACTTC. Amino acid sequence: CASSQAGGVPLANEQYF.

This rearrangement joins TRBV2 to TRBJ2-2; 8 nucleotides align to TRBD2. Trimming removed 6 bases from V and 7 bases from J; junction bases left unmatched: 10. Looked up from germline, CDR1 is SNHLY and CDR2 is FYNNEI. The CDR3 is 15 amino acids. CDR3 sequence: CASRAGLAGGGELFF. The CDR3 DNA is TGTGCCAGCAGGGCCGGACTAGCCGGTGGCGGGGAGCTGTTTTTT.

The genes are TRBV9 and TRBJ2-1; 8 nucleotides match TRBD2. CDR1 is SGDLS, CDR2 YYNGEE, per germline. The CDR3 runs 16 residues. The V segment lost 0 bases and the J segment 8 bases; nucleotides outside the gene matches: 10. The CDR3 DNA sequence: TGTGCCAGCAGCGTAGTGGCGAGCGGGAGCTCCGATGAGCAGTTCTTC. This translates into CASSVVASGSSDEQFF.

The V and J genes are TRBV5-1 and TRBJ2-2; no definite D call. Trimming took off 2 bases at V and 10 bases at J, with 9 bases between the two ends. The CDR3 extends over 12 amino acids. In germline, CDR1 is SGHRS, CDR2 YFSETQ. The CDR3 loop is CASSFLRQELFF. In nucleotides, the CDR3 is TGCGCCAGCAGCTTCCTACGCCAGGAGCTGTTTTTT.

V is TRBV9 and J is TRBJ2-7, with 7 positions matching TRBD1. This CDR3 region has 14 residues. CDR1 is SGDLS and CDR2 is YYNGEE in the germline V gene. V gave up 0 bases and J gave up 4 bases; unmatched junction bases: 4. The CDR3 bases are TGTGCCAGCAGCGTAGCGGCAGGGGGATACGAGCAGTACTTC. Translating gives CASSVAAGGYEQYF.

The rearrangement uses TRBV27 and TRBJ2-7, with 9 positions matching TRBD2. V was clipped by 7 bases and J by 1 base; unmatched bases: 11. There are 16 residues in the CDR3. The germline CDR1 and CDR2 sequences are MNHEY and SMNVEV (reference sequence). Written as DNA, the CDR3 is TGTGCCAGCAACGTGGAGGCGACTAGCGGATCCTACGAGCAGTACTTC. Translating it yields CASNVEATSGSYEQYF.

V usage is TRBV18 and J usage is TRBJ1-1; 8 bases map to TRBD1. Losses at the gene ends were 6 bases for V and 4 bases for J; bases not matched to a gene: 10. The CDR3 has 15 amino acids. CDR1 KGHSH and CDR2 LQKENI come from the germline V gene. The CDR3 spells CASSPGQGGTTEAFF. CDR3 bases: TGTGCCAGCTCTCCCGGACAGGGAGGAACCACTGAAGCTTTCTTT.

The chain carries TRBV11-1 and TRBJ2-5, with D maybe TRBD2 (5 bases). The germline V and J ends were trimmed by 8 bases and 3 bases, with 7 bases remaining between them. This CDR3 is 11 amino acids long. Germline CDR1 reads SGHAT; CDR2 reads FQDESV (reference sequence). The CDR3, as DNA: TGTGCCAGCCCGGGGAAAGAGACCCAGTACTTC. Protein sequence: CASPGKETQYF.

Details on this clone: A read error may account for a junction end that differs from germline. The chain joins TRBV25-1 to TRBJ1-2; 7 nucleotides match TRBD1. The CDR3 has 17 amino acids. The germline CDR1 and CDR2 sequences are MGHDK and SYGVNS. CDR3 residues: CASRGYHRGSAGYGYPF. CDR3 DNA: TGTGCCAGCAGGGGGTATCACAGGGGATCTGCTGGCTATGGCTACCCCTTC.

The rearrangement uses TRBV4-1 and TRBJ2-7, with D tentatively TRBD1 (5 bases). The V and J ends lost 1 base and 6 bases respectively, with 13 bases between them. The germline V gene has CDR1 MGHRA and CDR2 YSYEKL. CDR3 length: 14 amino acids. The CDR3 spells CASSQVGRAGEQYF. In DNA, the CDR3 is TGCGCCAGCAGCCAAGTGGGCAGGGCAGGCGAGCAGTACTTC.

The V and J genes are TRBV11-3 and TRBJ2-5; TRBD2 matches at 12 bases. With 5 bases clipped from V and 6 bases from J, the junction kept 16 bases outside the gene matches. Germline CDR1 SGHNT, CDR2 YENEEA. The CDR3 covers 18 residues. The CDR3 reads CASSPYSTSGSYIKTQYF. CDR3 in DNA: TGTGCCAGCAGCCCTTACTCGACTAGCGGGAGTTATATAAAGACCCAGTACTTC.